This TCR beta chain was observed in a study of blood T cells in healthy people across ages. General observations from the study: Per million T cells, the diversity of TCR beta decreased roughly linearly as age advanced.

Donors each provided about 9.5 milliliters of peripheral blood. The V segment lost 9 bases and the J segment 4 bases; nucleotides outside the gene matches: 6. The CDR3 has 14 residues. Germline V lookup: CDR1 ENHRY, CDR2 SYGVKD. Regarding this clonotype: Antigen: not known.

Primed by a sample-barcoded 5' primer and a J-beta primer mix, a second PCR proceeded for 7 to 11 cycles. MiXCR, run by TCRdb on the 5' RACE reads, gives a single entry per CDR3 protein. The sample gives 1.8 million or so distinct CDR3 sequences, about two fifths of which show up once; more than 20% is in the top ten. The specimen was blood. The chain uses TRBV10-3 and TRBJ2-1; 10 positions agree with TRBD1. The TCR sequence derives from a human donor in good health. In nucleotides, the CDR3 is TGTGCCATTGTACCGGGACAGGGGTACAATGAGCAGTTCTTC. Translating gives CAIVPGQGYNEQFF.